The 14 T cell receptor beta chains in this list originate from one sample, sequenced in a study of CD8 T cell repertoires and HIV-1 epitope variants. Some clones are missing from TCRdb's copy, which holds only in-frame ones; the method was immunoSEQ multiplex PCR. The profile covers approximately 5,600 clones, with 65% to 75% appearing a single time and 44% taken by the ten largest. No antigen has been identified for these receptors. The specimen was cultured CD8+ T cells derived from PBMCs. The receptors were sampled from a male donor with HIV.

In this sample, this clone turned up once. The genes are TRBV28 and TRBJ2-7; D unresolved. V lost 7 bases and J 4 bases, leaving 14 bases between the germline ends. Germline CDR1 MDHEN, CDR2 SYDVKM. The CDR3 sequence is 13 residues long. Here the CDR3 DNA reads TGTGCCAGCAAAGAGAAAGGATTGTACGAGCAGTACTTC. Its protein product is CASKEKGLYEQYF. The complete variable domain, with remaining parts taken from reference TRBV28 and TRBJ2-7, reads DVKVTQSSRYLVKRTGEKVFLECVQDMDHENMFWYRQDPGLGLRLIYFSYDVKMKEKGDIPEGYSVSREKKERFSLILESASTNQTSMYLCASKEKGLYEQYFGPGTRLTVT.

CDR3 sequence: CASSIVGDAEAFF. For the CDR3, the DNA is TGTGCCAGTAGTATAGTGGGGGACGCTGAAGCTTTCTTT. The rearrangement joins TRBV19 to TRBJ1-1; the D gene is possibly TRBD1 (5 bases). The CDR3 contains 13 residues. Germline V gives CDR1 LNHDA, CDR2 SQIVND (reference sequence). Between the trimmed V and J ends, which lost 1 base and 6 bases, there was a span of 9 bases.

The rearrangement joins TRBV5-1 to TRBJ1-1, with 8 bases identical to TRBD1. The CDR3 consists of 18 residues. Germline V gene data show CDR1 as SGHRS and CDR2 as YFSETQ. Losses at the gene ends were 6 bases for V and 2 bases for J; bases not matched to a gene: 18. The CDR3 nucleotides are TGCGCCAGCACCCCTTGGGCACAGGGGGGTTTCGGAAACACTGAAGCTTTCTTT. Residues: CASTPWAQGGFGNTEAFF.

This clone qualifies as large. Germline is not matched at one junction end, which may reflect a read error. The CDR3 sequence: CASSDPGTGVLGAF. CDR3 DNA sequence: TGTGCCAGCAGCGATCCCGGGACAGGGGTCCTCGGTGCCTTC. The chain has TRBV5-6 and TRBJ1-2; 10 bases align to TRBD1. The CDR3 covers 14 residues. Germline lookup yields CDR1 SGHDT and CDR2 YYEEEE.

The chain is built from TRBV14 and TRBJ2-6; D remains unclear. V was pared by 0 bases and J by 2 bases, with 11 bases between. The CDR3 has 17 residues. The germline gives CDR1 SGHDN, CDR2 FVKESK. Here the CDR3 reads CASSQDRAETGANVLTF. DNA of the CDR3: TGTGCCAGCAGCCAAGATCGGGCCGAAACTGGGGCCAACGTCCTGACTTTC.

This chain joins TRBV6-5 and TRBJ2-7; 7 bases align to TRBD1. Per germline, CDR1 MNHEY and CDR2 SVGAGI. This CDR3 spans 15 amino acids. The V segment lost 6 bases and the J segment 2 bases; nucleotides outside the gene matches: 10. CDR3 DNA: TGTGCCAGCAGCCTGACAGGGTCATTTACCTACGAGCAGTACTTC. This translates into CASSLTGSFTYEQYF.

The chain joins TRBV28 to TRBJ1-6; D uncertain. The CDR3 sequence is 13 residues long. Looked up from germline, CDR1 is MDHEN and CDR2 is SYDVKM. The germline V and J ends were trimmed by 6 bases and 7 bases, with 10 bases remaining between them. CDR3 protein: CASRELTNSPLHF. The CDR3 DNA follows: TGTGCCAGCAGGGAACTTACAAATTCACCCCTCCACTTT.

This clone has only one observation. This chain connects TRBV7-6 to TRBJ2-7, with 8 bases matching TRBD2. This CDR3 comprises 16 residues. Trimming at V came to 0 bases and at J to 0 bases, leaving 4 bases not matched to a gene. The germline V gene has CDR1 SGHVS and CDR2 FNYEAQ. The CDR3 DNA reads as TGTGCCAGCAGCTTAGCGACTAGCGCGAGCTCCTACGAGCAGTACTTC. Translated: CASSLATSASSYEQYF.

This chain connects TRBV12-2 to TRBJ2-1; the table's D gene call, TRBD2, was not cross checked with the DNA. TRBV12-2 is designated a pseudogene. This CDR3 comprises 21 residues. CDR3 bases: TGTGCAAGTCGCCCAGAGCCCAGACTAGCGGGGGATTCCCCTCCTTACAATGAGCAGTTCTTC. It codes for CASRPEPRLAGDSPPYNEQFF.

CDR3 bases: TGTGCCAGCATCAACCACAGGGAAGATCAGCCCCAGCATTTT. The encoded protein is CASINHREDQPQHF. The rearrangement uses TRBV28 and TRBJ1-5, with a possible D match to TRBD1 (6 bases). Trimming took off 7 bases at V and 5 bases at J, with 15 bases between the two ends. This CDR3 region has 14 residues. Germline V gene data show CDR1 as MDHEN and CDR2 as SYDVKM.

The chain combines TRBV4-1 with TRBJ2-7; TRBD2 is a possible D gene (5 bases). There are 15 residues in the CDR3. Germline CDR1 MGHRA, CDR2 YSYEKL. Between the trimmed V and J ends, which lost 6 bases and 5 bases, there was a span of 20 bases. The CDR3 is CASSQRSQDLNEQYF. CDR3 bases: TGCGCCAGCAGTCAGCGGAGCCAGGATTTGAACGAGCAGTACTTC.

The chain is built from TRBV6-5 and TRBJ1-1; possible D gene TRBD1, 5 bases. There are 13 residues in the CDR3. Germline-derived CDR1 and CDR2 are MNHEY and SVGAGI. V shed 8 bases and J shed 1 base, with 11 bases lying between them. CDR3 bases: TGTGCCAGCTGGACATCTTCGAACACTGAAGCTTTCTTT. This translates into CASWTSSNTEAFF.

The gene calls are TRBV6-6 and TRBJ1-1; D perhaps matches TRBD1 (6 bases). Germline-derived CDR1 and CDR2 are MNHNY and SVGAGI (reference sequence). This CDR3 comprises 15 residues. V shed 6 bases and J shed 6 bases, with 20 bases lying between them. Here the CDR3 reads CASRDLGQGRAEAFF. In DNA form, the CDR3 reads TGTGCCAGCAGGGACTTGGGGCAGGGGAGGGCTGAAGCTTTCTTT.

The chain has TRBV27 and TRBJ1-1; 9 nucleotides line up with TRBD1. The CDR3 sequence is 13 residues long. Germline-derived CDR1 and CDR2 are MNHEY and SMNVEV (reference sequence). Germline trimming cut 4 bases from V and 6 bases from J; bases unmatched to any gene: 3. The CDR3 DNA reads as TGTGCCAGCAGTTACAGGGGGCGCTCTGAAGCTTTCTTT. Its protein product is CASSYRGRSEAFF.